Listed here are 17 T cell receptor beta chains from one sample, sequenced in a study of blood T cell repertoires in COVID-19 (dated by TCRdb to 2018 to 2020). The library relied on the immunoSEQ multiplex PCR assay. In TCRdb, the immuneACCESS table is reduced to in-frame sequences with V and J assigned. These tables do not hold every clone; where another copy was compared, an unresolved V gene accounts for under half, and the others remain unexplained. In this sample the table shows about 190,000 clones, around nine tenths of which occur a single time. The ten most abundant clones make up roughly 4.7% of the sample. Sequencing used peripheral blood. These receptor sequences come from a human donor in a cohort sampled during active COVID-19.

The J gene is TRBJ1-5, the V gene TRBV7-2; the D gene is possibly TRBD1 (5 bases). This CDR3 has 13 residues. V lost 3 bases, J lost 5 bases, and 8 bases lay in between. Germline-derived CDR1 and CDR2 are SGHTA and FQGNSA. The CDR3 sequence: CASSLQGDQPQHF. As DNA, the CDR3 is TGTGCCAGCAGCTTGCAGGGTGATCAGCCCCAGCATTTT. Variable domain in full (rest from reference TRBV7-2 and TRBJ1-5): GAGVSQSPSNKVTEKGKDVELRCDPISGHTALYWYRQSLGQGLEFLIYFQGNSAPDKSGLPSDRFSAERTGGSVSTLTIQRTQQEDSAVYLCASSLQGDQPQHFGDGTRLSIL.

The chain combines TRBV6-6 with TRBJ2-7; D perhaps matches TRBD1 (6 bases). Germline CDR1 reads MNHNY; CDR2 reads SVGAGI (reference sequence). The germline V and J ends were trimmed by 0 bases and 1 base, with 10 bases remaining between them. The CDR3 is 15 amino acids. CDR3: CASSYSVGASYEQYF. As DNA, the CDR3 is TGTGCCAGCAGTTACTCCGTGGGGGCTTCCTACGAGCAGTACTTC.

Of note for this clone: Other DNA sequences of this sample code for an identical CDR3. The J gene is TRBJ2-1, the V gene TRBV7-2; 11 nucleotides line up with TRBD1. The V and J ends lost 4 bases and 2 bases, in that order; junction bases with no gene match: 1. In germline, CDR1 is SGHTA, CDR2 FQGNSA. CDR3 length equals 15 residues. CDR3: CASSSGQGAYNEQFF. The CDR3 DNA is TGTGCCAGCAGCTCGGGACAGGGGGCCTACAATGAGCAGTTCTTC.

V is TRBV7-8 and J is TRBJ2-1, with TRBD2 identical over 12 bases. V gave up 2 bases and J gave up 5 bases; unmatched junction bases: 4. The CDR3 is 16 amino acids. Germline CDR1 reads SGHVS; CDR2 reads FQNEAQ. The CDR3 region is CASSLYLAGGHNEQFF. The CDR3, as DNA: TGTGCCAGCAGCTTATACCTAGCGGGAGGGCACAATGAGCAGTTCTTC.

The V and J genes are TRBV5-1 and TRBJ2-2; perhaps TRBD1 as D (5 bases). Germline V gene lookup returns CDR1 SGHRS and CDR2 YFSETQ. The CDR3 is 16 residues long. V lost 4 bases, J lost 2 bases, and 15 bases lay in between. The CDR3 here is CASSETALLNTGELFF. The CDR3 DNA follows: TGCGCCAGCAGCGAGACAGCCCTCTTAAACACCGGGGAGCTGTTTTTT.

The chain recombines TRBV5-1 with TRBJ2-7; no reliable D call. Germline V gives CDR1 SGHRS, CDR2 YFSETQ. This CDR3 spans 14 amino acids. V lost 2 bases and J 4 bases, leaving 13 bases between the germline ends. The CDR3 protein is CASSLAGSIYEQYF. The CDR3 nucleotides are TGCGCCAGCAGCTTAGCCGGGTCCATATACGAGCAGTACTTC.

The chain couples TRBV28 to TRBJ2-4, with a tentative D call TRBD2 (6 bases). In germline, CDR1 is MDHEN, CDR2 SYDVKM. This CDR3 contains 16 residues. V gave up 2 bases and J gave up 1 base, with 12 bases separating them. In nucleotides, the CDR3 is TGTGCCAGCAGTTTAGGGTACCGGGGGGCCAAAAACATTCAGTACTTC. Amino acids: CASSLGYRGAKNIQYF.

This rearrangement joins TRBV27 to TRBJ1-1; 7 positions agree with TRBD1. The CDR3 runs 15 residues. Germline V gene sequence: CDR1 MNHEY, CDR2 SMNVEV (reference sequence). The ends lost 5 bases at V and 1 base at J; junction bases unmatched: 7. This CDR3 is CASSPAGGRNTEAFF. DNA of the CDR3: TGTGCCAGCAGTCCAGCAGGGGGACGGAACACTGAAGCTTTCTTT.

The V and J genes are TRBV16 and TRBJ2-1; 7 nucleotides line up with TRBD1. Germline V gene lookup returns CDR1 KGHSY and CDR2 FQNENV. Trimming at V came to 4 bases and at J to 5 bases, leaving 8 bases not matched to a gene. This CDR3 comprises 15 residues. CDR3 coding DNA: TGTGCCAGCAGCCCCCAGGGGGTTTACCACAATGAGCAGTTCTTC. Translation: CASSPQGVYHNEQFF.

This chain connects TRBV6-2 or TRBV6-3 to TRBJ2-1; 16 nucleotides agree with TRBD2. This CDR3 contains 17 residues. J lost 8 bases, V lost 5 bases, and 9 bases had no gene match. Per the germline V gene, CDR1 is MNHEY and CDR2 is SVGEGT. DNA of the CDR3: TGTGCCAGCAGTCTACTAGCCGGGACTAGCGGGAGGGATGAGCAGTTCTTC. This translates into CASSLLAGTSGRDEQFF.

A single count supports this clone. The chain joins TRBV9 to TRBJ1-6; D gene unclear. The CDR3 is 14 residues long. The germline gives CDR1 SGDLS, CDR2 YYNGEE. V lost 0 bases and J 6 bases, leaving 7 bases between the germline ends. The CDR3: CASSVGAANSPLHF. As DNA, the CDR3 is TGTGCCAGCAGCGTAGGGGCAGCTAATTCACCCCTCCACTTT.

In this sample, this clone turned up once. The V and J genes are TRBV7-6 and TRBJ2-1, with a weak D call TRBD2 (6 bases). This CDR3 comprises 13 residues. Germline V gene sequence: CDR1 SGHVS, CDR2 FNYEAQ. The V end lost 4 bases, the J end lost 9 bases, and 13 bases lay between the germline ends. CDR3 nucleotides: TGTGCCAGCAGCTCTCAGGGACTCGCTGAGCAGTTCTTC. It translates to CASSSQGLAEQFF.

This chain connects TRBV4-2 to TRBJ2-7; 12 nucleotides match TRBD2. The CDR3 covers 19 residues. J lost 6 bases, V lost 0 bases, and 15 bases had no gene match. CDR1 LGHNA and CDR2 YNFKEQ come from the germline V gene. DNA of the CDR3: TGTGCCAGCAGCCAAGATTTTGTCACTAGCGGGAGGAAAACCCTCGAGCAGTACTTC. This gives the protein CASSQDFVTSGRKTLEQYF.

This chain joins TRBV10-2 and TRBJ2-1, with 13 bases matching TRBD2. The CDR3 runs to 14 residues. CDR1 WSHSY and CDR2 SAAADI come from the germline V gene. V shed 6 bases, J shed 10 bases, and the junction held 6 bases outside the gene matches. CDR3 residues: CASRKTSGGLEQFF. As DNA, the CDR3 is TGCGCCAGCAGGAAGACTAGCGGGGGGCTCGAGCAGTTCTTC.

Note on this clone: In the same sample, other DNA sequences code for this CDR3. CDR3: CASSLTVNTGELFF. As DNA, the CDR3 is TGCGCCAGCAGCTTGACTGTAAACACCGGGGAGCTGTTTTTT. The chain has TRBV5-1 and TRBJ2-2, with D unresolved. In germline, CDR1 is SGHRS, CDR2 YFSETQ. The CDR3 length is 14 residues. V dropped 1 base and J dropped 2 bases, with 6 bases sitting between them.

The chain links TRBV9 to TRBJ2-2, with 9 nucleotides matching TRBD1. Germline loops: CDR1 SGDLS, CDR2 YYNGEE. J lost 5 bases, V lost 4 bases, and 12 bases had no gene match. This CDR3 comprises 17 residues. This CDR3 is CASSPYSGTGRTGELFF. CDR3 nucleotides: TGTGCCAGCAGCCCGTACAGCGGGACAGGGAGGACCGGGGAGCTGTTTTTT.

This clone showed up just a few times. This chain uses TRBV3-1 (or the pseudogene TRBV3-2) with TRBJ2-7, with TRBD1 matching over 9 bases. J lost 4 bases, V lost 4 bases, and 5 bases had no gene match. The germline V gene encodes CDR1 LGHDT and CDR2 YNNKEL (reference sequence). The CDR3 runs to 14 residues. In nucleotides, the CDR3 is TGTGCCAGCAGCCCCGGGACAGGGCGGTACGAGCAGTACTTC. Its translation is CASSPGTGRYEQYF.